These T cell receptor beta chains were read from a single sample in a study of blood T cells in healthy people across ages. TCRdb reanalysed the 5' RACE reads using MiXCR and keeps one entry per CDR3 protein. The table lists some 1.8 million distinct CDR3 sequences, more than 35% of them singletons, with 23% in the top ten. The sequenced sample consisted of blood. The receptors were sampled from a human donor in good health. The CDR3 runs from the conserved cysteine through the conserved F or W. D genes are given only for firm matches. Rows give clone size only sometimes, using once, few, many, or a class for an expanded clone.

TRBV4-1,.,few,TRBJ1-2,CASSQTTGTDYGYTF,TGCGCCAGCAGCCAAACCACCGGGACGGATTATGGCTACACCTTC
TRBV20-1,.,.,TRBJ1-2,CSAITKSGGAYGYTF,TGCAGTGCTATTACCAAGAGCGGGGGGGCGTATGGCTACACCTTC
TRBV6-5,.,few,TRBJ2-7,CASSYSITGSSYEQYF,TGTGCCAGCAGTTACTCTATAACAGGCAGCTCCTACGAGCAGTACTTC
TRBV11-2,.,.,TRBJ1-5,CASSRWGLGQPQHF,TGTGCCAGCAGCCGATGGGGGTTGGGTCAGCCCCAGCATTTT
TRBV11-1,TRBD1,.,TRBJ2-4,CASSNFYRGLIPPHRSKNIQYF,TGTGCCAGCAGCAATTTTTACAGGGGGCTAATTCCGCCACACAGATCTAAAAACATTCAGTACTTC
TRBV4-2,.,few,TRBJ1-2,CASSQDLGVWGYTF,TGTGCCAGCAGCCAAGATCTGGGGGTATGGGGCTACACCTTC
TRBV3-1,TRBD2,.,TRBJ2-4,CASSQYPLAGEVAKNIQYF,TGTGCCAGCAGCCAATATCCACTAGCGGGGGAGGTTGCCAAAAACATTCAGTACTTC
TRBV29-1,TRBD1,.,TRBJ2-7,CSVKNLQGKFYEQYF,TGCAGCGTCAAAAACTTACAGGGGAAATTCTACGAGCAGTACTTC
TRBV7-6,.,.,TRBJ2-6,CACSSGTDLSGANVLTF,TGTGCCTGCAGCTCCGGGACCGACCTCTCTGGGGCCAACGTCCTGACTTTC
TRBV9,TRBD1,few,TRBJ2-1,CASSVDYRGYEQFF,TGTGCCAGCAGCGTAGATTACAGGGGCTATGAGCAGTTCTTC
TRBV4-1,TRBD1,few,TRBJ2-5,CASSPSPGGDEQYF,TGCGCCAGCAGCCCCAGCCCAGGGGGCGATGAGCAGTACTTC
TRBV7-6,TRBD2,.,TRBJ2-1,CASSLQAGGTYNEQFF,TGTGCCAGCAGCTTACAGGCGGGGGGTACGTACAATGAGCAGTTCTTC
TRBV12-3/TRBV12-4,TRBD1,few,TRBJ2-7,CASSFSGQSSYEQYF,TGTGCCAGCAGTTTCTCGGGACAGAGCTCCTACGAGCAGTACTTC
TRBV6-2/TRBV6-3,.,once,TRBJ2-1,CASRTSTQRSSYNEQFF,TGTGCCAGCAGGACCAGCACCCAGCGGAGCTCCTACAATGAGCAGTTCTTC
TRBV20-1,.,.,TRBJ1-2,CSARDRFGKGYGYTF,TGCAGTGCTAGAGATAGATTCGGGAAGGGCTATGGCTACACCTTC
TRBV4-1,.,.,TRBJ1-2,CASSPGQNSIYGYTF,TGCGCCAGCAGCCCTGGACAGAACTCCATCTATGGCTACACCTTC
TRBV12-3/TRBV12-4,.,.,TRBJ2-3,CASRLGDADTDTQYF,TGTGCCAGCAGATTGGGGGACGCCGACACAGATACGCAGTATTTT
TRBV20-1,.,.,TRBJ2-5,CSAIAWDRDEKEIQYF,TGCAGTGCTATTGCGTGGGACCGTGACGAAAAAGAGATCCAGTACTTC
TRBV29-1,.,.,TRBJ1-2,CSVEEGTIYGYTF,TGCAGCGTTGAAGAGGGGACTATCTATGGCTACACCTTC
TRBV19,.,.,TRBJ1-2,CASSLEEPNYGYTF,TGTGCCAGTAGCCTCGAGGAACCTAACTATGGCTACACCTTC
TRBV4-2,TRBD2,.,TRBJ2-1,CASSQTTSGGGTYNEQFF,TGTGCCAGCAGCCAAACAACTAGCGGGGGGGGGACCTACAATGAGCAGTTCTTC
TRBV20-1,TRBD2,.,TRBJ2-1,CSAGAGSLDEQFF,TGCAGTGCTGGAGCGGGGTCGTTGGATGAGCAGTTCTTC
TRBV7-2,.,.,TRBJ2-7,CASSFWRGLSYEQYF,TGTGCCAGCAGTTTCTGGCGCGGACTATCCTACGAGCAGTACTTC
TRBV12-3/TRBV12-4,.,once,TRBJ2-1,CAGGSSYNEQFF,TGTGCCGGCGGAAGCTCCTACAATGAGCAGTTCTTC
TRBV29-1,TRBD2,few,TRBJ2-7,CSARGLAHYEQYF,TGCAGCGCTAGGGGACTAGCACACTACGAGCAGTACTTC
TRBV28,.,.,TRBJ2-5,CASSSTGRTYQETQYF,TGTGCCAGCAGTTCGACAGGCCGTACATACCAAGAGACCCAGTACTTC